This T cell receptor beta chain was obtained from a study of blood T cells in healthy people across ages. It was with a sample-barcoded 5' primer and a J-beta primer mix that a second PCR of about 7 to 12 cycles was run. TCRdb re-called the 5' RACE reads through MiXCR, storing one row per CDR3 protein. Of about 570,000 distinct CDR3 sequences listed, 25% to 35% are singletons. The germline V and J ends were trimmed by 5 bases and 4 bases, with 17 bases remaining between them. Looked up from germline, CDR1 is DFQATT and CDR2 is SNEGSKA (reference sequence). This CDR3 contains 14 residues. The same sample was also studied in work on T cells of mothers and their children. That paper states: Related and unrelated pairs show TCR recombination output that thymic selection shapes similarly.

This TCR was sampled from a boy under 10 years old in good health. The sequencing input was blood. This chain connects TRBV20-1 to TRBJ1-2, with D uncertain. Written as DNA, the CDR3 is TGCAGTGCTCGTAACCCATCAAACTCCTATGGCTACACCTTC. Its translation: CSARNPSNSYGYTF.